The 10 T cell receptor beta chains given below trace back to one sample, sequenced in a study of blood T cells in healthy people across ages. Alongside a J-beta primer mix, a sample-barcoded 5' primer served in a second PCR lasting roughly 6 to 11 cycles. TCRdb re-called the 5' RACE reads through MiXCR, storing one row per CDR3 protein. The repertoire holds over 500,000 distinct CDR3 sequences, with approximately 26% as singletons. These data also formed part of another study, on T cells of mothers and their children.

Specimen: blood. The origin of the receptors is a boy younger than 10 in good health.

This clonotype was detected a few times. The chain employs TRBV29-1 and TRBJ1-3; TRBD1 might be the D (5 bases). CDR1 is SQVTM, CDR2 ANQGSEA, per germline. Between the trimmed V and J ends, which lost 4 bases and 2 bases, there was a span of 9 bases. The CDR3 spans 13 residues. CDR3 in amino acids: CSVAGRAGNTIYF. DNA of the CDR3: TGCAGCGTTGCGGGCAGGGCTGGAAACACCATATATTTT.

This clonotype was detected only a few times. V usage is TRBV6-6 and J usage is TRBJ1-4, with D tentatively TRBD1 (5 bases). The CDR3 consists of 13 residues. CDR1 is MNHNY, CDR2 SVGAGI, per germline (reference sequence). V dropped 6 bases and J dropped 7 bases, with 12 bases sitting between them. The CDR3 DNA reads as TGTGCCAGCAGGGGGCTAAGGAGTGAAAAACTGTTTTTT. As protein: CASRGLRSEKLFF.

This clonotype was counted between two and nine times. CDR3 sequence: CASRGGTGELFF. CDR3 DNA: TGTGCCAGCAGGGGTGGCACCGGGGAGCTGTTTTTT. The chain carries TRBV27 and TRBJ2-2; D gene uncertain. Germline CDR1 is MNHEY and CDR2 is SMNVEV (reference sequence). The length of the CDR3 is 12 residues. The V gene lost 6 bases and the J gene lost 4 bases, with 6 bases spanning the gap.

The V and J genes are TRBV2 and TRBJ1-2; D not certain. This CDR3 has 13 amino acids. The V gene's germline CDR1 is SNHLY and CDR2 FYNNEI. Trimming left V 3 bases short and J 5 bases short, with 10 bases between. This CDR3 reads CASSEESAYGYTF. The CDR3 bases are TGTGCCAGCAGTGAGGAGTCAGCATATGGCTACACCTTC.

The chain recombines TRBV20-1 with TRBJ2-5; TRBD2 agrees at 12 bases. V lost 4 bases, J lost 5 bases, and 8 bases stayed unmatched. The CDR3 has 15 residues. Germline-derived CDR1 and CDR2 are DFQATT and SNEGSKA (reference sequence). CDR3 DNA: TGCAGTGCTAACCCGACTAGCGGGAGTAGGGAGACCCAGTACTTC. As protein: CSANPTSGSRETQYF.

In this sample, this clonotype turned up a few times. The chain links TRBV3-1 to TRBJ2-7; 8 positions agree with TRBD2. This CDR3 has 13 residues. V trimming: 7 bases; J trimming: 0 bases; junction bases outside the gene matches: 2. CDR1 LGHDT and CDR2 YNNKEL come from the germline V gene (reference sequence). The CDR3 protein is CASKAGGSYEQYF. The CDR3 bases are TGTGCCAGCAAGGCGGGGGGCTCCTACGAGCAGTACTTC.

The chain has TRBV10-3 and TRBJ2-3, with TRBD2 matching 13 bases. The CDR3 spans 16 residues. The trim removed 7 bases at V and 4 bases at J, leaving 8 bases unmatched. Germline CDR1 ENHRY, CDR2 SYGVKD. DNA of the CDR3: TGTGCCATCACCGACAGGACTAGCGGGAGCGCAGATACGCAGTATTTT. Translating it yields CAITDRTSGSADTQYF.

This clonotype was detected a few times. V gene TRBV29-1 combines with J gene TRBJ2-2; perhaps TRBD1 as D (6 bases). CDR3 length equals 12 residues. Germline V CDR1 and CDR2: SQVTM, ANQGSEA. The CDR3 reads CGWTANTGELFF. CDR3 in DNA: TGCGGATGGACAGCGAACACCGGGGAGCTGTTTTTT.

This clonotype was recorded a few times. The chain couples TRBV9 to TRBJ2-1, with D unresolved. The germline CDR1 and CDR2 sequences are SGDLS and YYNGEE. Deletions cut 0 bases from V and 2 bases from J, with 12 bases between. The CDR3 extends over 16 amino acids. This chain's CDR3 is CASSVAEFSPYNEQFF. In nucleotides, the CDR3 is TGTGCCAGCAGCGTAGCCGAATTCAGCCCCTACAATGAGCAGTTCTTC.

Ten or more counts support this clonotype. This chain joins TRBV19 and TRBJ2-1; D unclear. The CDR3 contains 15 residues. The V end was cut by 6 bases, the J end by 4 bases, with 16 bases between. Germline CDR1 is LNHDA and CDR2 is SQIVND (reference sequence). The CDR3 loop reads CASSTTSGQYNEQFF. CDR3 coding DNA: TGTGCCAGTAGCACCACCTCGGGTCAGTACAATGAGCAGTTCTTC.